The 7 T cell receptor beta chains below were found in one sample sequenced in a study of PD-1 blockade in classical Hodgkin lymphoma. Data came from immunoSEQ multiplex PCR; TCRdb stores just in-frame clones and leaves some out. The sample has under 9,500 clones, around nine tenths seen once. Time point indicated: cycle 4 day 1 (C4D1), after about 6 weeks of nivolumab. Exposure to brentuximab vedotin varied, and each patient had relapsed following autologous stem cell transplantation. The input for sequencing was peripheral blood mononuclear cells (PBMCs), taken before the fourth cycle of nivolumab. The receptors were gathered from a human donor with classical Hodgkin lymphoma.

This clone was observed a few times. The J gene is TRBJ1-3, the V gene TRBV2; possible D gene TRBD1, 6 bases. Trimming took off 6 bases at V and 1 base at J, with 13 bases between the two ends. The CDR3 has 15 amino acids. From germline, CDR1 is SNHLY and CDR2 FYNNEI. The DNA of the CDR3 is TGTGCCAGCAGCGTCGACAGGTATTCTGGAAACACCATATATTTT. Its translation is CASSVDRYSGNTIYF. The full variable domain, rest sourced from reference TRBV2 and TRBJ1-3, is EPEVTQTPSHQVTQMGQEVILRCVPISNHLYFYWYRQILGQKVEFLVSFYNNEISEKSEIFDDQFSVERPDGSNFTLKIRSTKLEDSAMYFCASSVDRYSGNTIYFGEGSWLTVV.

The V call is TRBV5-4, the J call TRBJ2-1, with TRBD1 identical over 7 bases. V was clipped by 1 base and J by 5 bases; unmatched bases: 6. Germline assignment: CDR1 SGHNT and CDR2 YYREEE (reference sequence). The CDR3 is made up of 15 amino acids. CDR3 sequence reads: CASSLSSQGNNEQFF. The CDR3 DNA is TGTGCCAGCAGCTTGTCCTCACAGGGGAACAATGAGCAGTTCTTC. The full variable domain, in which reference TRBV5-4 and TRBJ2-1 provide the parts outside the CDR3, is ETGVTQSPTHLIKTRGQQVTLRCSSQSGHNTVSWYQQALGQGPQFIFQYYREEENGRGNFPPRFSGLQFPNYSSELNVNALELDDSALYLCASSLSSQGNNEQFFGPGTRLTVL.

This chain uses TRBV7-2 with TRBJ2-1; TRBD2 matches at 15 bases. Germline CDR1 is SGHTA and CDR2 is FQGNSA. The CDR3 runs to 18 residues. V shed 2 bases, J shed 4 bases, and the junction held 6 bases outside the gene matches. The CDR3 DNA reads as TGTGCCAGCAGCTTAACGGGACTAGCGGGGGGTTCATACAATGAGCAGTTCTTC. Translation: CASSLTGLAGGSYNEQFF. Based on the CDR3 plus reference TRBV7-2 and TRBJ2-1, the full variable domain is GAGVSQSPSNKVTEKGKDVELRCDPISGHTALYWYRQSLGQGLEFLIYFQGNSAPDKSGLPSDRFSAERTGGSVSTLTIQRTQQEDSAVYLCASSLTGLAGGSYNEQFFGPGTRLTVL.

The CDR3 DNA reads TGTGCCAGCAGCTTAGTCACCCGGCACGATACGCAGTATTTT. Its protein is CASSLVTRHDTQYF. The chain joins TRBV11-3 to TRBJ2-3; D gene uncertain. The CDR3 has 14 amino acids. Germline CDR1 reads SGHNT; CDR2 reads YENEEA. Trimming removed 1 base at V and 6 bases at J, with 11 bases between.

The chain uses TRBV7-9 and TRBJ1-5; no definite D call. Germline lookup yields CDR1 SEHNR and CDR2 FQNEAQ (reference sequence). V lost 1 base, J lost 5 bases, and 3 bases lay in between. The CDR3 has 12 residues. CDR3 nucleotide sequence: TGTGCCAGCAGCTTAGGATATCAGCCCCAGCATTTT. As protein: CASSLGYQPQHF.

This chain's CDR3 is CASSFRTGIYEQYF. CDR3 bases: TGTGCCAGCAGCTTTCGGACAGGGATCTACGAGCAGTACTTC. This sequence joins TRBV7-8 and TRBJ2-7, with 8 positions matching TRBD1. In germline, CDR1 is SGHVS, CDR2 FQNEAQ. Unmatched junction bases numbered 4, after V lost 3 bases and J lost 3 bases. The CDR3 sequence is 14 residues long.

The sample holds a few counts of this clone. The rearrangement uses TRBV27 and TRBJ2-1; 7 bases align to TRBD2. The V gene end was trimmed by 2 bases and the J gene end by 4 bases; junction bases not matched to a gene: 2. This CDR3 comprises 14 residues. Germline-derived CDR1 and CDR2 are MNHEY and SMNVEV (reference sequence). CDR3 coding DNA: TGTGCCAGCAGTTTAAGCGGGGATTACAATGAGCAGTTCTTC. Translation gives CASSLSGDYNEQFF.